Presented here are 20 T cell receptor beta chains from one specimen sequenced in a study of T-cell reconstitution after alpha-beta-depleted transplantation in children. Unique molecular identifiers featured in how the TCRbeta library was prepared. From the PCR reads, TCRdb called clonotypes with MiXCR, one entry per CDR3 protein. The table shows 17,000 or so distinct CDR3 sequences, with roughly 12% occurring only once. The sequenced sample was PBMCs, mostly from graft donor cells, obtained 180 days after TCRalphabeta/CD19-depleted stem cell transplant. The receptors were sampled from a boy younger than two who had a stem cell transplant for Wiskott-Aldrich syndrome, so the T cells may come from the graft donor.

This clonotype was counted a few times. Here the CDR3 reads CASSGTGGFGEKLFF. For the CDR3, the DNA is TGTGCCAGCAGCGGTACAGGGGGCTTCGGGGAAAAACTGTTTTTT. The chain couples TRBV12-3 or TRBV12-4 to TRBJ1-4; 9 bases are a match to TRBD1. This CDR3 region has 15 residues. With 6 bases clipped from V and 8 bases from J, the junction kept 10 bases outside the gene matches.

V and J are TRBV6-2 or TRBV6-3 and TRBJ2-5; D perhaps matches TRBD2 (6 bases). The germline gives CDR1 MNHEY, CDR2 SVGEGT. Trimming cost V 6 bases and J 1 base, with 9 bases left between them. The CDR3 spans 13 residues. In DNA, the CDR3 is TGTGCCAGCAGGCTTAGCGGCCAAGAGACCCAGTACTTC. As protein: CASRLSGQETQYF.

This clonotype came up many times. CDR3 DNA: TGCGCCAGCAGCACCGGGACCGCAAACACTGAAGCTTTCTTT. Protein product: CASSTGTANTEAFF. The V call is TRBV5-1, the J call TRBJ1-1; perhaps TRBD1 as D (5 bases). CDR3 length: 14 amino acids. Trimming shortened V by 4 bases and J by 2 bases, and 12 bases separated the two germline ends. Germline CDR1 SGHRS, CDR2 YFSETQ.

This clonotype was observed many times. The rearrangement uses TRBV5-6 and TRBJ2-1; 14 positions agree with TRBD2. V gave up 4 bases and J gave up 1 base; unmatched junction bases: 4. The CDR3 has 17 amino acids. CDR1 SGHDT and CDR2 YYEEEE come from the germline V gene. CDR3 sequence: CASSLRTSGRSYNEQFF. The CDR3 DNA follows: TGTGCCAGCAGCCTTAGGACTAGCGGGAGGTCCTACAATGAGCAGTTCTTC.

This clonotype was counted ten times or more. CDR3 residues: CSGTGTSFSYNEQFF. CDR3 in DNA: TGCAGCGGGACAGGGACCTCTTTCTCCTACAATGAGCAGTTCTTC. This chain connects TRBV29-1 to TRBJ2-1; 8 bases are a match to TRBD1. This CDR3 has 15 residues. V trimming: 7 bases; J trimming: 0 bases; junction bases outside the gene matches: 8. Germline V gene lookup returns CDR1 SQVTM and CDR2 ANQGSEA.

The V call is TRBV7-9, the J call TRBJ1-1; TRBD1 matches at 8 bases. The CDR3 length is 15 residues. J was trimmed by 0 bases and V by 5 bases; bases with no gene match: 5. Looked up from germline, CDR1 is SEHNR and CDR2 is FQNEAQ (reference sequence). CDR3 nucleotide sequence: TGTGCCAGCAGCCGACAGGGGACGATGAACACTGAAGCTTTCTTT. Protein: CASSRQGTMNTEAFF.

J is TRBJ2-3 and V is TRBV3-1, with TRBD2 matching over 8 bases. This CDR3 is 17 amino acids long. V was clipped by 0 bases and J by 2 bases; unmatched bases: 7. CDR1 is LGHDT, CDR2 YNNKEL, per germline (reference sequence). CDR3 nucleotide sequence: TGTGCCAGCAGCCAAGATACGGGAGGGAGGCTCACAGATACGCAGTATTTT. Translated: CASSQDTGGRLTDTQYF.

The chain carries TRBV2 and TRBJ2-5; D might be TRBD2 (5 bases). Germline V CDR1 and CDR2: SNHLY, FYNNEI. CDR3 length: 13 amino acids. Trimming took 7 bases from V and 3 from J, leaving 12 bases between them. CDR3 loop: CASILREKETQYF. Here the CDR3 DNA reads TGTGCCAGCATCTTGAGGGAAAAAGAGACCCAGTACTTC.

This clonotype was observed at least ten times. The chain joins TRBV15 to TRBJ2-7; TRBD2 is a possible D gene (6 bases). Germline-derived CDR1 and CDR2 are LNHNV and YYDKDF (reference sequence). CDR3 length equals 15 residues. Trimming shortened V by 3 bases and J by 3 bases, and 15 bases separated the two germline ends. The chain's CDR3 is CATSRRGPGHYEQYF. The CDR3 DNA reads as TGTGCCACCAGCAGGCGGGGCCCGGGGCACTACGAGCAGTACTTC.

This clonotype was detected a few times. V gene TRBV7-9 combines with J gene TRBJ1-1; D perhaps matches TRBD1 (5 bases). In germline, CDR1 is SEHNR, CDR2 FQNEAQ (reference sequence). Trimming took 5 bases from V and 5 from J, leaving 18 bases between them. The CDR3 is 15 amino acids. The CDR3 nucleotides are TGTGCCAGCAGCGGGTCCGGGACGGAACAAACTGAAGCTTTCTTT. This translates into CASSGSGTEQTEAFF. Based on the CDR3 plus reference TRBV7-9 and TRBJ1-1, the full variable domain is DTGVSQNPRHKITKRGQNVTFRCDPISEHNRLYWYRQTLGQGPEFLTYFQNEAQLEKSRLLSDRFSAERPKGSFSTLEIQRTEQGDSAMYLCASSGSGTEQTEAFFGQGTRLTVV.

The V call is TRBV11-2, the J call TRBJ1-1; D unresolved. V was pared by 3 bases and J by 0 bases, with 11 bases between. CDR1 is SGHAT, CDR2 FQNNGV, per germline. This CDR3 is built from 15 residues. CDR3 sequence reads: CASSLAGGMNTEAFF. CDR3 nucleotides: TGTGCCAGCAGCTTGGCGGGAGGGATGAACACTGAAGCTTTCTTT.

The chain employs TRBV11-2 and TRBJ2-1, with 7 bases that match TRBD2. CDR1 is SGHAT and CDR2 is FQNNGV in the germline V gene. V shed 3 bases and J 9 bases; nucleotides not matched to a gene: 5. The CDR3 extends over 13 amino acids. The CDR3 DNA reads as TGTGCCAGCAGCTTTGGACTAGTCAGTGAGCAGTTCTTC. Protein product: CASSFGLVSEQFF.

The table lists this clonotype with many counts. The chain has TRBV6-1 and TRBJ2-3, with D unresolved. The CDR3 sequence is 14 residues long. Trimming cost V 4 bases and J 2 bases, with 10 bases left between them. Germline values: CDR1 MNHNS, CDR2 SASEGT. The CDR3 sequence: CASSGVGTTDTQYF. Written as DNA, the CDR3 is TGTGCCAGCAGTGGAGTCGGAACCACAGATACGCAGTATTTT.

The sample holds a few counts of this clonotype. The rearrangement links TRBV3-1 to TRBJ1-1; TRBD1 might be the D (6 bases). V dropped 4 bases and J dropped 2 bases, with 23 bases sitting between them. This CDR3 contains 18 residues. Germline-derived CDR1 and CDR2 are LGHDT and YNNKEL (reference sequence). The CDR3 region has the DNA TGTGCCAGCAGCCCAACCCTAACAGGGCTGAGTGCAAACACTGAAGCTTTCTTT. Amino acid sequence: CASSPTLTGLSANTEAFF.

This clonotype has at least ten counts. The chain joins TRBV10-3 to TRBJ2-5, with 8 bases fitting TRBD2. Trimming at V came to 7 bases and at J to 5 bases, leaving 6 bases not matched to a gene. CDR3 length: 13 amino acids. The V gene's germline CDR1 is ENHRY and CDR2 SYGVKD. The CDR3 bases are TGTGCCATCACGGGAGGGGTCCAGGAGACCCAGTACTTC. It codes for CAITGGVQETQYF.

This clonotype was observed a few times. A much larger clone is a single base away; this may be a read error. The gene calls are TRBV11-2 and TRBJ2-6, with TRBD1 identical over 8 bases. Per the germline V gene, CDR1 is SGHAT and CDR2 is FQNNGV. This CDR3 is 19 amino acids long. In nucleotides, the CDR3 is TGTGCCAGCAGCCCCAGGGGGCTTCTGTGGCTTGTTGGGGCCAACGGCCTGACTTTC. This sequence encodes CASSPRGLLWLVGANGLTF.

This clonotype has a handful of counts. This sequence joins TRBV6-5 and TRBJ1-1; D not resolved. Trimming pared 3 bases from V and 2 bases from J, leaving 7 bases between. Looked up from germline, CDR1 is MNHEY and CDR2 is SVGAGI. The CDR3 is made up of 13 amino acids. The CDR3 loop reads CASSYGPNTEAFF. CDR3 coding DNA: TGTGCCAGCAGTTATGGCCCTAACACTGAAGCTTTCTTT.

This clonotype was seen ten or more times. The V and J genes are TRBV19 and TRBJ2-1; D is ambiguous. CDR3 length: 11 amino acids. Trimming took off 5 bases at V and 4 bases at J, with 3 bases between the two ends. Germline V gene data show CDR1 as LNHDA and CDR2 as SQIVND (reference sequence). CDR3 coding DNA: TGTGCCAGTAGTTTTTACAATGAGCAGTTCTTC. It encodes CASSFYNEQFF.

This clonotype was picked up a small number of times. V is TRBV7-9 and J is TRBJ2-1; D might be TRBD1 or TRBD2, each matching 5 bases. Trimming took off 5 bases at V and 4 bases at J, with 15 bases between the two ends. CDR3 size: 15 residues. CDR1 and CDR2 from the germline V gene are SEHNR and FQNEAQ (reference sequence). The DNA of the CDR3 is TGTGCCAGCAGCCTCAGTGGGGGATTATACAATGAGCAGTTCTTC. This sequence encodes CASSLSGGLYNEQFF.

The table lists this clonotype with many counts. The chain joins TRBV7-9 to TRBJ2-3; D is undetermined. V was shortened by 3 bases and J by 6 bases, with 7 bases between the two germline ends. The CDR3 is 12 residues long. Germline lookup yields CDR1 SEHNR and CDR2 FQNEAQ (reference sequence). CDR3 bases: TGTGCCAGCAGCTTCACAGTGGATACGCAGTATTTT. Amino acid sequence: CASSFTVDTQYF.